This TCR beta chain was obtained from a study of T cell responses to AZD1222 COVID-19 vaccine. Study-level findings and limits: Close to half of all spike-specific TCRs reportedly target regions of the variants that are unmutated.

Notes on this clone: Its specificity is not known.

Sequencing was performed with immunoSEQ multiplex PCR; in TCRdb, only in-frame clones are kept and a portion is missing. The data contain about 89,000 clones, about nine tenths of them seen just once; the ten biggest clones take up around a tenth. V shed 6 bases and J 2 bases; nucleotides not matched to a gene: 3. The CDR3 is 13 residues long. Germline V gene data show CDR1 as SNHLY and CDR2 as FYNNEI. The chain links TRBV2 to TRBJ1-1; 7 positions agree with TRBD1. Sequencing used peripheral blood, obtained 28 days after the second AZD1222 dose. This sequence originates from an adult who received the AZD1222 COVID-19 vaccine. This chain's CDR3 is CASRRQGNTEAFF. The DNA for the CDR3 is TGTGCCAGCAGAAGACAGGGTAACACTGAAGCTTTCTTT.